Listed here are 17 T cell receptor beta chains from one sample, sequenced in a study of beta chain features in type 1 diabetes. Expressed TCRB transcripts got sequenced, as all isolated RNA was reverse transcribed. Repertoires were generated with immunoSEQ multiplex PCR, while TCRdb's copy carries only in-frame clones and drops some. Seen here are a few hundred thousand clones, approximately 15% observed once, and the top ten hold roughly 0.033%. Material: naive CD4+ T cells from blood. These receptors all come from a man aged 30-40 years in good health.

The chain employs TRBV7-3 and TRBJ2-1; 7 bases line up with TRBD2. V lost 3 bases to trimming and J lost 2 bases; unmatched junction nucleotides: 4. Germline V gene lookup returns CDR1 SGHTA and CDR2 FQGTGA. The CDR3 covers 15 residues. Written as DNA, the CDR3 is TGTGCCAGCAGCTTGGGGGAGGGCCCCTACAATGAGCAGTTCTTC. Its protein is CASSLGEGPYNEQFF.

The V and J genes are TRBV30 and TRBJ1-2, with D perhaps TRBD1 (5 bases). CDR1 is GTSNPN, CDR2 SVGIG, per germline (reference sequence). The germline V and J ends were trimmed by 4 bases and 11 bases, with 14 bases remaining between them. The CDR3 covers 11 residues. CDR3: CAWTLGGAYTF. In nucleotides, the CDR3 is TGTGCCTGGACCTTAGGCGGGGCTTACACCTTC.

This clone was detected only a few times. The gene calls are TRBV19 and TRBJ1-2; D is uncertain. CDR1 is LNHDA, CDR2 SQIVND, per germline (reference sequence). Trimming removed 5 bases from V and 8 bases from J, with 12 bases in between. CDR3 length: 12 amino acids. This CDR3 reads CASSLPRLGYTF. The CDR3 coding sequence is TGTGCCAGTAGTCTGCCCCGCCTGGGCTACACCTTC.

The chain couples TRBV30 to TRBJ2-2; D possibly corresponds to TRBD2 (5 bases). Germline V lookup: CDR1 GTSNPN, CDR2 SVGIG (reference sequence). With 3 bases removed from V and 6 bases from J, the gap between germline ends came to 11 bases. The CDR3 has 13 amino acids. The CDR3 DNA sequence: TGTGCCTGGAGCGGGATAGTGTCCGGGGAGCTGTTTTTT. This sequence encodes CAWSGIVSGELFF. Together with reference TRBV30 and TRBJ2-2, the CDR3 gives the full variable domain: SQTIHQWPATLVQPVGSPLSLECTVEGTSNPNLYWYRQAAGRGLQLLFYSVGIGQISSEVPQNLSASRPQDRQFILSSKKLLLSDSGFYLCAWSGIVSGELFFGEGSRLTVL.

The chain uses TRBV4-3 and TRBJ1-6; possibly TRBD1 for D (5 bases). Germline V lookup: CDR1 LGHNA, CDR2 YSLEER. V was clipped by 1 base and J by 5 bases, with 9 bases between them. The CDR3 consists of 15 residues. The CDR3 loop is CASSQVPGNNSPLHF. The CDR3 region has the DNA TGCGCCAGCAGCCAAGTACCAGGGAATAATTCACCCCTCCACTTT.

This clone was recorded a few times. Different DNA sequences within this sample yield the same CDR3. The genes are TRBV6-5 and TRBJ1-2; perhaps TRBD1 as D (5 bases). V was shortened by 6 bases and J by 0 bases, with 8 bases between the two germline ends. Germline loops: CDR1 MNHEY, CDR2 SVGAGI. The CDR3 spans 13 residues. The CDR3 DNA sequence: TGTGCCAGCAGGCGGACATCTAACTATGGCTACACCTTC. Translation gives CASRRTSNYGYTF.

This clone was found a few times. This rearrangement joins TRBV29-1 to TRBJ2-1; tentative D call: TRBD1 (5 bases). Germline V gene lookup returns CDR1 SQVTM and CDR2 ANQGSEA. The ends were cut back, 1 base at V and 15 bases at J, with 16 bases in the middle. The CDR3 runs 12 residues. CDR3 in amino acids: CSVEADRTNRFF. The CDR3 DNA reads TGCAGCGTTGAAGCCGATAGGACAAACCGGTTCTTC.

CDR3 sequence (DNA): TGTGCCAGCAGAACAGGGGGGAGGACGCAGTATTTT. Its translation is CASRTGGRTQYF. This sequence joins TRBV7-2 and TRBJ2-3; TRBD1 aligns across 8 bases. CDR1 SGHTA and CDR2 FQGNSA come from the germline V gene. Trimming at V came to 6 bases and at J to 9 bases, leaving 5 bases not matched to a gene. The CDR3 sequence is 12 residues long.

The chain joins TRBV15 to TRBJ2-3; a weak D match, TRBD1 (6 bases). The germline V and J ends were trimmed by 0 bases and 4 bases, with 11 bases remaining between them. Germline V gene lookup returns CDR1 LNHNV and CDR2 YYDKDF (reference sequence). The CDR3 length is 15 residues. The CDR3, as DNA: TGTGCCACCAGCAGAGACAGGGGTGGGGCAGATACGCAGTATTTT. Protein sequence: CATSRDRGGADTQYF. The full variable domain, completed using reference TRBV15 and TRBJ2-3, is DAMVIQNPRYQVTQFGKPVTLSCSQTLNHNVMYWYQQKSSQAPKLLFHYYDKDFNNEADTPDNFQSRRPNTSFCFLDIRSPGLGDTAMYLCATSRDRGGADTQYFGPGTRLTVL.

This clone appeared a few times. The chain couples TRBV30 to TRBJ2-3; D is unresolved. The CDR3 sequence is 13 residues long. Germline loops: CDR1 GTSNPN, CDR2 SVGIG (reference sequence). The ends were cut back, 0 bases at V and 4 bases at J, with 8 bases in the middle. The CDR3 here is CAWSVGVADTQYF. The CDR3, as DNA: TGTGCCTGGAGTGTAGGCGTCGCAGATACGCAGTATTTT.

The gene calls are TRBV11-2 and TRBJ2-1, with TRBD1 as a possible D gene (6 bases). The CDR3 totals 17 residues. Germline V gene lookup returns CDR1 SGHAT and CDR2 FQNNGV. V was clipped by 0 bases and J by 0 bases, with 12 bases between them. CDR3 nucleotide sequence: TGTGCCAGCAGCTTAGAACCCGGACAGTCCTCCTACAATGAGCAGTTCTTC. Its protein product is CASSLEPGQSSYNEQFF.

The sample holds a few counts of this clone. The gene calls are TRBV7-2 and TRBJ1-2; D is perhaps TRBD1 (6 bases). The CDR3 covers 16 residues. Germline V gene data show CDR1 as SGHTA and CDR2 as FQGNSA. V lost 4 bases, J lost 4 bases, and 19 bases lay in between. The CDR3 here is CASSYVPGHTPYGYTF. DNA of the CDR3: TGTGCCAGCAGCTACGTTCCGGGACACACTCCCTATGGCTACACCTTC.

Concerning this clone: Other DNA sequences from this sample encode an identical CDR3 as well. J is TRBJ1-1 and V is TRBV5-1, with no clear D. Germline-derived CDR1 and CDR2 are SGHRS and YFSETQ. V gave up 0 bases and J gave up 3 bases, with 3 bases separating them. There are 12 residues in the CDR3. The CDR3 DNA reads TGCGCCAGCAGCTTGGTTGACACTGAAGCTTTCTTT. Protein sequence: CASSLVDTEAFF.

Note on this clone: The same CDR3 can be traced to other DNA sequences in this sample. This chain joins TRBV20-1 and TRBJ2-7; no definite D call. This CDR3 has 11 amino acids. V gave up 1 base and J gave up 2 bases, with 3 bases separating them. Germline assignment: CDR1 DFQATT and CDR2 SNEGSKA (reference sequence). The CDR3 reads CSARGPYEQYF. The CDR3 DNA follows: TGCAGTGCTAGAGGACCCTACGAGCAGTACTTC.

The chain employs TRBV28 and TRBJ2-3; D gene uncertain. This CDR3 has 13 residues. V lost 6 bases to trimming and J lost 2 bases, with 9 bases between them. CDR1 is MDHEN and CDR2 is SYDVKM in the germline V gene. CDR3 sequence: CASRRQVTDTQYF. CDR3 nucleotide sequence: TGTGCCAGCAGGAGACAAGTCACAGATACGCAGTATTTT.

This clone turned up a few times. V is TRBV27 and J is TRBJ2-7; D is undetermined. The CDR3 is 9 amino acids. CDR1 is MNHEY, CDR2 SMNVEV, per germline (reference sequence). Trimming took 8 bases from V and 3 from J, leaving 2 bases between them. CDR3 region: CASDYEQYV. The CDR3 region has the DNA TGTGCCAGCGACTACGAGCAGTACGTC.

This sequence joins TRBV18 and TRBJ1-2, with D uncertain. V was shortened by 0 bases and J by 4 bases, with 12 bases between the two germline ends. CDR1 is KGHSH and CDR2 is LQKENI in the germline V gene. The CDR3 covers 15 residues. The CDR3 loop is CASSPPGAGFYGYTF. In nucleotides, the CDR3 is TGTGCCAGCTCACCACCAGGTGCTGGGTTCTATGGCTACACCTTC.